The 19 T cell receptor beta chains reported below all come from one sample, sequenced in a study of blood T cell repertoires in COVID-19. Clones were read by immunoSEQ multiplex PCR, and TCRdb kept only the in-frame ones, dropping some. Counted here are about 190,000 clones, approximately 84% occurring once; the ten biggest clones make up roughly 3.2%. Material for sequencing was PBMCs or T cells enriched from blood (not recorded which). Receptors originate from a woman aged 25 to 39 who had recovered from COVID-19.

The chain recombines TRBV2 with TRBJ1-3; TRBD1 is a possible D gene (5 bases). Deletions cut 8 bases from V and 0 bases from J, with 14 bases between. In germline, CDR1 is SNHLY, CDR2 FYNNEI. CDR3 size: 15 residues. The CDR3: CASGRAGLSGNTIYF. The CDR3 nucleotides read TGTGCCAGCGGGCGAGCGGGGCTCTCTGGAAACACCATATATTTT.

This chain links TRBV6-6 with TRBJ1-2; D remains ambiguous. This CDR3 has 14 amino acids. V dropped 4 bases and J dropped 3 bases, with 12 bases sitting between them. CDR1 MNHNY and CDR2 SVGAGI come from the germline V gene (reference sequence). The CDR3 reads CASSSGGIDYGYTF. In nucleotides, the CDR3 is TGTGCCAGCAGTTCCGGCGGCATCGACTATGGCTACACCTTC.

This chain uses TRBV9 with TRBJ1-3, with a possible D match to TRBD1 (5 bases). The CDR3 length is 17 residues. With 4 bases removed from V and 2 bases from J, the gap between germline ends came to 19 bases. CDR1 and CDR2 from the germline V gene are SGDLS and YYNGEE. In nucleotides, the CDR3 is TGTGCCAGCAGCAAAAATCCCGGGACTATCCCTGGAAACACCATATATTTT. This encodes CASSKNPGTIPGNTIYF.

The chain is built from TRBV11-2 and TRBJ2-2; no clear D. Germline-derived CDR1 and CDR2 are SGHAT and FQNNGV. This CDR3 spans 14 amino acids. V gave up 5 bases and J gave up 2 bases, with 9 bases separating them. The CDR3 spells CASSPTPNTGELFF. CDR3 sequence (DNA): TGTGCCAGCAGCCCGACTCCTAACACCGGGGAGCTGTTTTTT.

The rearrangement joins TRBV6-5 to TRBJ2-7; TRBD2 aligns across 7 bases. The germline gives CDR1 MNHEY, CDR2 SVGAGI. This CDR3 comprises 13 residues. V lost 6 bases, J lost 3 bases, and 5 bases stayed unmatched. The CDR3 sequence is CASRGTIFYEQYF. In DNA, the CDR3 is TGTGCCAGCAGGGGGACTATATTCTACGAGCAGTACTTC.

The genes are TRBV3-1 (or the pseudogene TRBV3-2) and TRBJ1-4; D is unclear. V dropped 4 bases and J dropped 0 bases, with 18 bases sitting between them. The CDR3 extends over 18 amino acids. Germline V gene sequence: CDR1 LGHDT, CDR2 YNNKEL (reference sequence). The CDR3 sequence is CASSPIVQAVATNEKLFF. The DNA for the CDR3 is TGTGCCAGCAGCCCCATCGTGCAGGCTGTAGCAACTAATGAAAAACTGTTTTTT.

This chain connects TRBV28 to TRBJ1-5; D is unresolved. Germline V lookup: CDR1 MDHEN, CDR2 SYDVKM. The CDR3 loop spans 15 amino acids. V gave up 8 bases and J gave up 2 bases, with 16 bases separating them. CDR3 sequence: CASAPTDYGNQPQHF. The CDR3 coding sequence is TGTGCCAGCGCGCCAACGGACTACGGCAATCAGCCCCAGCATTTT.

This chain connects TRBV7-9 to TRBJ2-2; no definite D call. V lost 4 bases and J 7 bases, leaving 10 bases between the germline ends. This CDR3 has 13 residues. Germline-derived CDR1 and CDR2 are SEHNR and FQNEAQ (reference sequence). The CDR3 sequence is CASSSLSGGELFF. The CDR3 DNA sequence: TGTGCCAGCAGCTCCCTGTCGGGCGGGGAGCTGTTTTTT.

This chain connects TRBV27 to TRBJ2-7, with a tentative D call TRBD2 (6 bases). The germline CDR1 and CDR2 sequences are MNHEY and SMNVEV (reference sequence). Trimming left V 0 bases short and J 3 bases short, with 18 bases between. There are 17 residues in the CDR3. CDR3 protein: CASSLSIIRESNYEQYF. The CDR3 DNA is TGTGCCAGCAGTTTATCGATAATTCGGGAGAGCAACTACGAGCAGTACTTC.

CDR3 coding DNA: TGCGCCAGCAGCTTGGCTATCGCAGACAGGGTGTATTCACCCCTCCACTTT. Its translation: CASSLAIADRVYSPLHF. This rearrangement joins TRBV5-1 to TRBJ1-6; 7 bases fit TRBD1. The J segment lost 8 bases and the V segment lost 0 bases, leaving 11 bases of the junction unmatched. The CDR3 loop spans 17 amino acids. Germline V lookup: CDR1 SGHRS, CDR2 YFSETQ.

CDR3 sequence reads: CASKEKGGQETQYF. The CDR3 bases are TGTGCCAGCAAGGAGAAAGGAGGCCAAGAGACCCAGTACTTC. This chain joins TRBV21-1 and TRBJ2-5; the table's D call TRBD2 went unverified against the DNA. TRBV21-1 is termed a pseudogene. The CDR3 has 14 amino acids.

The V and J genes are TRBV5-4 and TRBJ2-7, with a weak D call TRBD1 (6 bases). V lost 4 bases, J lost 1 base, and 9 bases lay in between. There are 13 residues in the CDR3. Per germline, CDR1 SGHNT and CDR2 YYREEE (reference sequence). This chain's CDR3 is CASSHTGSYEQYV. The CDR3 DNA sequence: TGTGCCAGCAGCCATACAGGGTCCTACGAGCAGTACGTC.

V usage is TRBV5-1 and J usage is TRBJ1-2; TRBD1 agrees at 10 bases. Germline loops: CDR1 SGHRS, CDR2 YFSETQ. This CDR3 is 11 amino acids long. The V and J ends lost 5 bases and 14 bases, in that order; junction bases with no gene match: 6. Here the CDR3 DNA reads TGCGCCAGCAGGACAGGGGGCGCATGGACCTTC. Its translation: CASRTGGAWTF. Full variable domain (outside the CDR3, taken from reference TRBV5-1 and TRBJ1-2): KAGVTQTPRYLIKTRGQQVTLSCSPISGHRSVSWYQQTPGQGLQFLFEYFSETQRNKGNFPGRFSGRQFSNSRSEMNVSTLELGDSALYLCASRTGGAWTFGSGTRLTVV.

On this clone: Different DNA sequences within this sample yield the same CDR3. The chain links TRBV7-9 to TRBJ1-1; D is undetermined. The CDR3 runs 13 residues. Germline CDR1 SEHNR, CDR2 FQNEAQ (reference sequence). Between the trimmed V and J ends, which lost 1 base and 1 base, there was a span of 4 bases. CDR3 protein: CASSLVQNTEAFF. CDR3 sequence (DNA): TGTGCCAGCAGCTTAGTACAGAACACTGAAGCTTTCTTT.

J is TRBJ2-3 and V is TRBV7-9; a possible D gene is TRBD1 (6 bases). CDR1 is SEHNR and CDR2 is FQNEAQ in the germline V gene (reference sequence). The CDR3 has 16 amino acids. The ends were cut back, 5 bases at V and 0 bases at J, with 15 bases in the middle. CDR3 bases: TGTGCCAGCAGCCCTCCGGACAGAACTAGCACAGATACGCAGTATTTT. Its protein product is CASSPPDRTSTDTQYF.

The chain employs TRBV3-1 (or the pseudogene TRBV3-2) and TRBJ1-5; 8 bases fit TRBD1. V was clipped by 0 bases and J by 5 bases; unmatched bases: 0. CDR3 length equals 14 residues. CDR1 LGHDT and CDR2 YNNKEL come from the germline V gene (reference sequence). CDR3 coding DNA: TGTGCCAGCAGCCAAGACAGGGGGCATCAGCCCCAGCATTTT. Its protein is CASSQDRGHQPQHF.

The rearrangement links TRBV5-4 to TRBJ2-1; 9 nucleotides match TRBD2. The ends lost 0 bases at V and 6 bases at J; junction bases unmatched: 4. The germline V gene encodes CDR1 SGHNT and CDR2 YYREEE (reference sequence). The CDR3 covers 15 residues. CDR3 nucleotide sequence: TGTGCCAGCAGCTTGGGCGGGAGGGCCTCCAATGAGCAGTTCTTC. Translated: CASSLGGRASNEQFF.

The chain recombines TRBV21-1 with TRBJ2-7; the D segment call TRBD2 is taken from the table without a DNA check. TRBV21-1 is marked as a pseudogene. This CDR3 comprises 16 residues. CDR3 in amino acids: CASSNVRGSGGYEQYF. CDR3 in DNA: TGTGCCAGCAGCAACGTCCGAGGGTCCGGAGGGTACGAGCAGTACTTC.

The rearrangement joins TRBV12-2 to TRBJ2-4; the table's D call, TRBD2, has no DNA check behind it. TRBV12-2 is a pseudogene. The CDR3 loop spans 18 amino acids. The CDR3 DNA is TGTGCAAGTCGCTTAAGGTGGCACTCACTAGGAGCCAAAAACATTCAGTACTTC. Its translation is CASRLRWHSLGAKNIQYF.